These 9 T cell receptor beta chains were sequenced from one sample in a study of blood T cell repertoires in COVID-19. Clones were sequenced by immunoSEQ multiplex PCR, and TCRdb holds only the in-frame ones, with some missing. The table has 250,000 to 350,000 clones, around 85% seen once. The source material was peripheral blood. The receptors shown here come from a woman aged 25 to 39 who had recovered from COVID-19.

The chain uses TRBV28 and TRBJ2-1, with 9 bases that match TRBD2. Germline CDR1 is MDHEN and CDR2 is SYDVKM. V lost 8 bases, J lost 8 bases, and 19 bases stayed unmatched. This CDR3 contains 17 residues. The CDR3 sequence: CASHSLLAGRPKDEQFF. In nucleotides, the CDR3 is TGTGCCAGCCACTCCCTGCTAGCGGGACGACCTAAAGATGAGCAGTTCTTC.

This clone was seen only a few times. The rearrangement uses TRBV19 and TRBJ2-2; 7 bases line up with TRBD1. The CDR3 has 13 residues. The V gene end was trimmed by 4 bases and the J gene end by 7 bases; junction bases not matched to a gene: 3. Per the germline V gene, CDR1 is LNHDA and CDR2 is SQIVND (reference sequence). The CDR3 spells CASSTRGFGELFF. CDR3 sequence (DNA): TGTGCCAGTAGTACCAGGGGGTTCGGGGAGCTGTTTTTT.

The chain joins TRBV19 to TRBJ2-5; the match to TRBD1 covers 9 bases. CDR3 size: 14 residues. The germline CDR1 and CDR2 sequences are LNHDA and SQIVND (reference sequence). With V trimmed by 6 bases and J by 5 bases, 7 bases remained unmatched. The CDR3 DNA reads as TGTGCCAGTAGGCTGACAGGGGGAGCCGAGACCCAGTACTTC. This translates into CASRLTGGAETQYF.

This clone was detected only a few times. CDR3 bases: TGCAGTGCAGGGGACACTAGTTCCACCTTC. This gives the protein CSAGDTSSTF. The chain combines TRBV20-1 with TRBJ1-2; tentative D call: TRBD1 (6 bases). Germline CDR1 reads DFQATT; CDR2 reads SNEGSKA (reference sequence). CDR3 length equals 10 residues. Trimming took 6 bases from V and 13 from J, leaving 15 bases between them.

The chain is built from TRBV6-6 and TRBJ1-2, with 8 positions matching TRBD1. Losses at the gene ends were 5 bases for V and 0 bases for J; bases not matched to a gene: 5. This CDR3 region has 15 residues. Germline CDR1 and CDR2: MNHNY and SVGAGI (reference sequence). The CDR3 DNA reads as TGTGCCAGCAGTACAGGGGGGCAGCCTAACTATGGCTACACCTTC. Protein sequence: CASSTGGQPNYGYTF.

DNA of the CDR3: TGTGCCAGCTCACCATCGCAGGGGTCTTACGAGCAGTACTTC. It codes for CASSPSQGSYEQYF. V gene TRBV18 combines with J gene TRBJ2-7; D is possibly TRBD1 (6 bases). The CDR3 extends over 14 amino acids. Trimming took 2 bases from V and 4 from J, leaving 12 bases between them. The germline gives CDR1 KGHSH, CDR2 LQKENI.

This chain joins TRBV5-4 and TRBJ2-1; the D is unclear. V lost 4 bases and J lost 3, with 17 bases in between. Germline CDR1 reads SGHNT; CDR2 reads YYREEE (reference sequence). CDR3 length equals 16 residues. The DNA for the CDR3 is TGTGCCAGCAGCCTTGGTGGCGGTTCCATCTACAATGAGCAGTTCTTC. This translates into CASSLGGGSIYNEQFF.

The genes are TRBV5-1 and TRBJ2-3; no clear D gene. CDR3 size: 14 residues. V shed 1 base and J shed 4 bases, with 10 bases lying between them. Germline V gives CDR1 SGHRS, CDR2 YFSETQ. CDR3 sequence: CASSLLEASDTQYF. The DNA of the CDR3 is TGCGCCAGCAGCTTGTTAGAAGCCTCAGATACGCAGTATTTT.

In its sample, this clone was seen a few times. The gene calls are TRBV2 and TRBJ1-5; TRBD1 aligns across 7 bases. J was trimmed by 1 base and V by 3 bases; bases with no gene match: 0. This CDR3 region has 14 residues. Germline V gives CDR1 SNHLY, CDR2 FYNNEI. As DNA, the CDR3 is TGTGCCAGCAGTGAGACAGGGAGCAATCAGCCCCAGCATTTT. It translates to CASSETGSNQPQHF.